This TCR beta chain was captured in a study of liver allograft versus peripheral blood T cells. Study background: Intrahepatic T cell receptor repertoires from transplanted livers were compared against repertoires in recipients' peripheral blood.

To note about this clonotype: Its antigen is unidentified.

TCRdb analysed the reads with MiXCR anew, one entry per CDR3 protein. The data contain about 5,600 distinct CDR3 sequences, 13% to 15% of them singletons. Study outcomes and limitations: A difference was reportedly observed between T cell receptor repertoires inside liver allografts and those in peripheral blood.

The receptor's source is a human patient who had a liver transplant. Some T cells may arise from the graft donor.

CDR3 protein: CASSPLFGSGNEQYF. The CDR3 DNA follows: TGTGCCAGCAGCCCCCTTTTCGGGAGTGGGAACGAGCAGTACTTC. This chain uses TRBV12-3 or TRBV12-4 with TRBJ2-7; D may be TRBD2 (6 bases). The V gene lost 6 bases and the J gene lost 5 bases, with 20 bases spanning the gap. The CDR3 sequence is 15 residues long.